This T cell receptor beta chain was documented in a study of blood T cell repertoires in COVID-19. Repertoires were generated with immunoSEQ multiplex PCR, while TCRdb's copy carries only in-frame clones and drops some. The sample lists fewer than 250,000 clones; about 77% were seen once. The V and J ends lost 4 bases and 7 bases, in that order; junction bases with no gene match: 6. Looked up from germline, CDR1 is SGHTA and CDR2 is FQGTGA. This CDR3 contains 14 residues. This receptor was obtained from a woman between 50 and 59 years old with acute COVID-19. The chain is built from TRBV7-3 and TRBJ2-4; 8 bases are shared with TRBD1. The sample taken for sequencing was PBMCs or T cells enriched from blood (not recorded which). This CDR3 is CASSSGQGTNIQYF. CDR3 nucleotide sequence: TGTGCCAGCAGCTCCGGACAGGGTACTAACATTCAGTACTTC.